The sequence of this TCR beta chain was determined in a study of cytomegalovirus exposure and HLA in healthy donors. Whole-study results and caveats: A later examination showed that TCR association rates differed by HLA locus, with DRB1 most and HLA-C fewest. Reportedly, diagnosis of cytomegalovirus status by the classifier showed high specificity and sensitivity. Earlier analysis looked at TCR beta V segments, and most were productive about 90% or about 30% of the time.

J gave up 7 bases and V 5 bases, and 11 bases lay outside the gene matches. Germline CDR1 SGHTA, CDR2 FQGNSA. This CDR3 is 15 amino acids long. As for this clone: Its antigen is still unknown.

Primers for the PCR totalled 60 Vbeta and 13 Jbeta. TCRdb's table, derived via immunoSEQ multiplex PCR, lists solely in-frame clones and lacks some. This repertoire shows about 110,000 clones, over 65% found once; its top ten account for roughly 0.92%. Sequencing was done on a sample of PBMCs. The clonotype originates from a woman in her twenties or thirties in good health and CMV-seronegative. The rearrangement joins TRBV7-2 to TRBJ1-2, with TRBD1 matching over 9 bases. Here the CDR3 reads CASSAYRGRKPGYTF. The CDR3 bases are TGTGCCAGCAGCGCGTACAGGGGGCGCAAGCCTGGCTACACCTTC. The entire variable domain, with the rest obtained from reference TRBV7-2 and TRBJ1-2, is as follows: GAGVSQSPSNKVTEKGKDVELRCDPISGHTALYWYRQSLGQGLEFLIYFQGNSAPDKSGLPSDRFSAERTGGSVSTLTIQRTQQEDSAVYLCASSAYRGRKPGYTFGSGTRLTVV.